This paragraph reports one TCR beta chain. Which antigen it targets is not known. No base-level quality is on record; no much larger clone is a single base apart. The data were taken from a study of blood T cell repertoires in COVID-19 (dated by TCRdb to 2018 to 2021). For context, the study as a whole: Collaborator samples came from the United States, Italy and Spain and covered acute and convalescent phases of COVID-19. The prospective study material was composed of cDNA or gDNA derived from T cells, B-cell-depleted T cells, or PBMCs. The dataset comprised deeply sampled blood TCRbeta repertoires from subjects exposed to, actively infected with, or recovered from COVID-19. The repertoires were released in a freely available public database intended as a resource for research on the immune response to SARS-CoV-2. Samples came from the ongoing ImmuneRACE study (first 160 participants) plus 1,254 subjects from 6 global collaborators. A de-identified subject ID, COVID-19 status, age in years and sex were almost always included in the sample metadata. HLA class I and class II types, where available, came from metadata supplied by the sample provider rather than from assay-based typing.

In Seattle, one collaborating source enrolled patients while the infection was active and tracked those patients longitudinally over the course of disease. Whole blood was collected in K2EDTA tubes by collaborating institutions according to the institutions' own protocols. For TCRbeta analysis, collaborators shipped samples in one of three forms: frozen whole blood, isolated PBMCs, or DNA extracted from either of those sample types. The immunoSEQ Assay, a bias-controlled multiplex PCR, was used to amplify TCRbeta CDR3 regions from genomic DNA. In the original analysis: The number of nucleated cells in each sample was estimated by amplification of reference gene primers within the assay. To quantify the absolute abundance of each unique TCRbeta CDR3 rearrangement, sequence reads were collapsed and filtered. For each sample, productive Simpson clonality was calculated as the square root of Simpson's diversity index across productive rearrangements. In its TCRdb copy, this immuneACCESS table keeps in-frame sequences only and misses some clones. Where compared with another copy, unresolved V genes explain less than half of these, and the others have no known cause. D and trimming come from the DNA, and the V and J calls and clone size come from that table. This sample has over 150,000 clones in its table, and around nine tenths of those were observed once. The ten biggest clones cover just over 2.5% of the sample.

The CDR3 contains 15 residues, cysteine and phenylalanine counted. Solely the CDR3 DNA is kept, with 45 bases framed from the first base. V and J lose 0 bases and 6 bases, and a span of 15 bases separates them. CDR1 and CDR2 are read off the germline V gene as SGHRS and YFSETQ. Overall study outcomes, separate from this receptor: The quantity of clinical and demographic metadata differed by source and by participant and was supplied without curation.

This TCR was sampled from a woman of 80 years or more with COVID-19, enrolled during active disease. The chain couples TRBV5-1 to TRBJ1-1, with a weak D call of TRBD1 (5 bases match). The sample was peripheral blood. In nucleotide form, the sequence is TGCGCCAGCAGCTTGGTGGGGGGATACGGTGCTGAAGCTTTCTTT. Protein translation: CASSLVGGYGAEAFF.